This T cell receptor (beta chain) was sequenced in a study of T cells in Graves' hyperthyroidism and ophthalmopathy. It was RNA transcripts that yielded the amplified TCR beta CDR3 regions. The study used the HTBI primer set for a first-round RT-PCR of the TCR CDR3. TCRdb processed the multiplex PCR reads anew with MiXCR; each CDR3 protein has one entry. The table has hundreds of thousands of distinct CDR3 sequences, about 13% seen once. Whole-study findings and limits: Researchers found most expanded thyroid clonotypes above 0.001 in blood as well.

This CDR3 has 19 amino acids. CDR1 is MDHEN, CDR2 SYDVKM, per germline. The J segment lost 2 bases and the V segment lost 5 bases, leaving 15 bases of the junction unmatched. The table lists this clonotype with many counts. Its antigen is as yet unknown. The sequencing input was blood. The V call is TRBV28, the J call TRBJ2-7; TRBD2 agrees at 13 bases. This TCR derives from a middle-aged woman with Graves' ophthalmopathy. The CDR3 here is CASSPDPATSGRAPYEQYF. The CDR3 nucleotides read TGTGCCAGCAGTCCCGACCCGGCCACTAGCGGGAGGGCTCCCTACGAGCAGTACTTC.